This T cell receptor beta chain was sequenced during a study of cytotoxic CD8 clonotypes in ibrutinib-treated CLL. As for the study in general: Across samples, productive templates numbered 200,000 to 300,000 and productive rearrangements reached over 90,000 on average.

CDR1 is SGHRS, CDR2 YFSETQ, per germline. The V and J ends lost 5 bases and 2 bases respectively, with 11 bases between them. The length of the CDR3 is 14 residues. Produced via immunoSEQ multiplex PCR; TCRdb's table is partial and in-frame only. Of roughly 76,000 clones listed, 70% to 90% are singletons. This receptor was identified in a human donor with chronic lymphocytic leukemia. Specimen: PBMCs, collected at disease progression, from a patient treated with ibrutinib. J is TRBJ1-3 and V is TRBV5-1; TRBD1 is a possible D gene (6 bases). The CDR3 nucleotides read TGCGCCAGCAGTGGGGGGGCCCCTGGAAACACCATATATTTT. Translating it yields CASSGGAPGNTIYF.